What follows are 19 T cell receptor beta chains derived from one specimen sequenced in a study of patients and donors after allogeneic stem cell transplantation. From the RT-PCR reads, TCRdb called clonotypes with MiXCR, one entry per CDR3 protein. The sample holds about 410,000 distinct CDR3 sequences; approximately 16% are singletons and the top ten take less than 8.5%. The sequenced sample was blood, either unsorted or a sorted T cell fraction (not recorded which). The receptors come from a human donor who was either an allogeneic HSCT recipient or a stem cell or donor lymphocyte infusion donor (not recorded which). It is not recorded whose cells these are; they may come from a transplant donor.

This clonotype was recorded a few times. This chain's CDR3 is CSARPTDRGDDEQYF. CDR3 nucleotide sequence: TGCAGTGCTAGACCTACAGACAGGGGCGACGACGAGCAGTACTTC. V gene TRBV20-1 combines with J gene TRBJ2-7; 8 nucleotides line up with TRBD1. Germline CDR1 reads DFQATT; CDR2 reads SNEGSKA (reference sequence). CDR3 size: 15 residues. The V gene end was trimmed by 2 bases and the J gene end by 5 bases; junction bases not matched to a gene: 11.

This clonotype was recorded a few times. J is TRBJ2-3 and V is TRBV18; D not certain. Between the trimmed V and J ends, which lost 2 bases and 6 bases, there was a span of 15 bases. The germline V gene has CDR1 KGHSH and CDR2 LQKENI. CDR3 size: 15 residues. The CDR3 protein is CASSPFTLRGDTQYF. DNA of the CDR3: TGTGCCAGCTCACCATTCACACTCCGTGGGGATACGCAGTATTTT.

This clonotype has only a few counts. The gene calls are TRBV20-1 and TRBJ1-5, with D perhaps matching TRBD1 (5 bases). This CDR3 contains 15 residues. CDR1 is DFQATT and CDR2 is SNEGSKA in the germline V gene (reference sequence). V shed 6 bases and J shed 6 bases, with 21 bases lying between them. CDR3 bases: TGCAGTGCGCCCAGGCGGAGCAGGGTAGGTCAGCCCCAGCATTTT. Translation: CSAPRRSRVGQPQHF.

This clonotype was picked up a small number of times. The J gene is TRBJ1-1, the V gene TRBV5-1, with 7 bases aligning to TRBD1. The CDR3 is made up of 13 amino acids. With 0 bases clipped from V and 7 bases from J, the junction kept 3 bases outside the gene matches. Germline V gene sequence: CDR1 SGHRS, CDR2 YFSETQ. The CDR3 nucleotides are TGCGCCAGCAGCTTGGCCGGGACAGATGAAGCTTTCTTT. This sequence encodes CASSLAGTDEAFF.

This clonotype has just a few counts. This chain links TRBV20-1 with TRBJ2-1; a possible D gene is TRBD2 (6 bases). The CDR3 totals 16 residues. In germline, CDR1 is DFQATT, CDR2 SNEGSKA (reference sequence). Between the trimmed V and J ends, which lost 0 bases and 0 bases, there was a span of 12 bases. The CDR3 sequence is CSARDWGGSSYNEQFF. The CDR3 coding sequence is TGCAGTGCTAGAGATTGGGGAGGTAGCTCCTACAATGAGCAGTTCTTC.

The chain links TRBV28 to TRBJ1-2; D gene ambiguous. This CDR3 is 13 amino acids long. The germline gives CDR1 MDHEN, CDR2 SYDVKM. The V gene lost 10 bases and the J gene lost 0 bases, with 12 bases spanning the gap. The CDR3 coding sequence is TGTGCCACCCGAAACGGGGCTAACTATGGCTACACCTTC. It translates to CATRNGANYGYTF.

A few counts support this clonotype. The V call is TRBV5-1, the J call TRBJ1-5; TRBD1 agrees at 7 bases. CDR3 size: 16 residues. Trimming took 0 bases from V and 0 from J; bases not matched to a gene: 3. Per germline, CDR1 SGHRS and CDR2 YFSETQ. CDR3 in DNA: TGCGCCAGCAGCTTGGGACAGGGTGGTAGCAATCAGCCCCAGCATTTT. It codes for CASSLGQGGSNQPQHF. The variable domain in full, completed from reference TRBV5-1 and TRBJ1-5, reads KAGVTQTPRYLIKTRGQQVTLSCSPISGHRSVSWYQQTPGQGLQFLFEYFSETQRNKGNFPGRFSGRQFSNSRSEMNVSTLELGDSALYLCASSLGQGGSNQPQHFGDGTRLSIL.

The chain combines TRBV13 with TRBJ1-1; D is possibly TRBD1 (5 bases). Germline V gene data show CDR1 as PRHDT and CDR2 as FYEKMQ (reference sequence). The CDR3 has 16 residues. V lost 6 bases and J 5 bases, leaving 22 bases between the germline ends. CDR3 residues: CASSGGGWEGGTEAFF. CDR3 coding DNA: TGTGCCAGCAGTGGCGGGGGGTGGGAAGGAGGGACTGAAGCTTTCTTT.

This clonotype was counted a single time. The chain combines TRBV2 with TRBJ1-5; D not resolved. The CDR3 spans 12 residues. V shed 7 bases and J shed 4 bases, with 8 bases lying between them. The germline CDR1 and CDR2 sequences are SNHLY and FYNNEI. The CDR3 nucleotides read TGTGCCAGCACGGACGGAAATCAGCCCCAGCATTTT. This translates into CASTDGNQPQHF.

This clonotype was found many times. V gene TRBV29-1 combines with J gene TRBJ2-7; D not certain. CDR3 length: 11 residues. Trimming cost V 7 bases and J 0 bases, with 7 bases left between them. Germline V gene data show CDR1 as SQVTM and CDR2 as ANQGSEA. Written as DNA, the CDR3 is TGCAGCGGATGGATCTCCTACGAGCAGTACTTC. Residues: CSGWISYEQYF.

The chain carries TRBV27 and TRBJ2-6; 9 bases are shared with TRBD1. CDR1 and CDR2 from the germline V gene are MNHEY and SMNVEV (reference sequence). The CDR3 consists of 17 residues. V dropped 2 bases and J dropped 0; count of bases not matched to a gene: 2. For the CDR3, the DNA is TGTGCCAGCAGTTTAAACAGGGGGCTCTCTGGGGCCAACGTCCTGACTTTC. This encodes CASSLNRGLSGANVLTF.

This clonotype came up a few times. CDR3 DNA sequence: TGTGCCAGCAGCCAAACCAACCCCCGGGCGGAGACCCAGTACTTC. The encoded protein is CASSQTNPRAETQYF. The chain combines TRBV3-1 with TRBJ2-5, with D uncertain. V lost 2 bases and J 5 bases, leaving 15 bases between the germline ends. The V gene's germline CDR1 is LGHDT and CDR2 YNNKEL (reference sequence). This CDR3 has 15 residues.

The chain links TRBV20-1 to TRBJ1-5, with a weak D call TRBD1 (5 bases). The CDR3 sequence is 18 residues long. Between the trimmed V and J ends, which lost 3 bases and 3 bases, there was a span of 24 bases. Germline CDR1 DFQATT, CDR2 SNEGSKA (reference sequence). The CDR3 coding sequence is TGCAGTGCTAGGGACCTGGGGGGTCCGGGGAGGGCCAATCAGCCCCAGCATTTT. The encoded protein is CSARDLGGPGRANQPQHF.

This chain uses TRBV30 with TRBJ2-5; 7 nucleotides line up with TRBD1. CDR3 size: 12 residues. J gave up 3 bases and V 2 bases, and 0 bases lay outside the gene matches. CDR1 and CDR2 (germline): GTSNPN, SVGIG (reference sequence). This CDR3 reads CAWSTGEETQYF. The DNA of the CDR3 is TGTGCCTGGAGTACAGGGGAAGAGACCCAGTACTTC.

This clonotype turned up a few times. V and J are TRBV9 and TRBJ1-2; maybe TRBD1 (6 bases). Germline-derived CDR1 and CDR2 are SGDLS and YYNGEE. This CDR3 contains 16 residues. V was shortened by 0 bases and J by 2 bases, with 14 bases between the two germline ends. CDR3 region: CASSVEGGGRNYGYTF. Here the CDR3 DNA reads TGTGCCAGCAGCGTAGAAGGTGGGGGCAGGAACTATGGCTACACCTTC.

The table lists this clonotype with a few counts. The chain joins TRBV5-6 to TRBJ1-1; 7 nucleotides match TRBD1. Germline values: CDR1 SGHDT, CDR2 YYEEEE. The CDR3 contains 14 residues. V lost 4 bases to trimming and J lost 4 bases; unmatched junction nucleotides: 7. The CDR3 bases are TGTGCCAGCAGCAATCCACAGGGGTCCACTGAAGCTTTCTTT. It translates to CASSNPQGSTEAFF.

This clonotype showed up just a few times. The gene calls are TRBV20-1 and TRBJ2-3; 10 bases align to TRBD1. V shed 6 bases and J 6 bases; nucleotides not matched to a gene: 12. Germline lookup yields CDR1 DFQATT and CDR2 SNEGSKA (reference sequence). This CDR3 is built from 15 residues. The CDR3 loop reads CSAKDGDRGFDTQYF. The CDR3 DNA sequence: TGCAGTGCAAAAGACGGGGACAGGGGTTTTGATACGCAGTATTTT.

This chain connects TRBV3-1 to TRBJ1-1; 7 nucleotides agree with TRBD1. The CDR3 extends over 14 amino acids. The trim removed 0 bases at V and 9 bases at J, leaving 7 bases unmatched. CDR1 LGHDT and CDR2 YNNKEL come from the germline V gene (reference sequence). The CDR3 protein is CASSQDMGQLKAFF. CDR3 nucleotides: TGTGCCAGCAGCCAAGACATGGGACAGCTTAAAGCTTTCTTT.

This clonotype was observed a handful of times. The chain uses TRBV7-2 and TRBJ1-1; D remains ambiguous. Germline CDR1 SGHTA, CDR2 FQGNSA. Trimming cost V 1 base and J 1 base, with 10 bases left between them. The CDR3 is 15 residues long. The CDR3 DNA reads TGTGCCAGCAGCTTAGAGTATGGGAGGAACACTGAAGCTTTCTTT. This codes for CASSLEYGRNTEAFF.